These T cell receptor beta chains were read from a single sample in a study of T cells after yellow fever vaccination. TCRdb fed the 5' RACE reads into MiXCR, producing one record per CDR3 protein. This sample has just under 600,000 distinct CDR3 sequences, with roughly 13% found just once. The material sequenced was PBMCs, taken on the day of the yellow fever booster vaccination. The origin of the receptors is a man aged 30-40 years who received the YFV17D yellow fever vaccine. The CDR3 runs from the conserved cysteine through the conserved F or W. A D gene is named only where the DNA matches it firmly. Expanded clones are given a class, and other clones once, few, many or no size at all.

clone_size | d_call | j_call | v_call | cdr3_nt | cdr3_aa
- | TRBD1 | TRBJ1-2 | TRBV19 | TGTGCCAGTAGTGGGAACAGGGGCGAGCTCTATGGCTACACCTTC | CASSGNRGELYGYTF
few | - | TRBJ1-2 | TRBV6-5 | TGTGCCAGCAGTTTTGGGCGCAGGAACCCAAATGGCTACACCTTC | CASSFGRRNPNGYTF
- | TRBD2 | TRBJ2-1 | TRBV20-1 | TGCAGTGCTACCGGGACTAGCGGGGGCAATGAGCAGTTCTTC | CSATGTSGGNEQFF
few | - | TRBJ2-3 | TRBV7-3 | TGTGCCAGCAGCTCCAGGGACCCAGATACGCAGTATTTT | CASSSRDPDTQYF
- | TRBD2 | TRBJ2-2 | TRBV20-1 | TGCAGTGCTACAGCGGGAGGGCCCACCGGGGAGCTGTTTTTT | CSATAGGPTGELFF
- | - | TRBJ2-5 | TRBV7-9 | TGTGCCAGCAGCTTAGGGACACTGCGTTTGGAGACCCAGTACTTC | CASSLGTLRLETQYF
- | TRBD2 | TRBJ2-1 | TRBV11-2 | TGTGCCAGCAGCTCCCCCTCCGGGACTAGCGGGAGAGGGGCCTACAATGAGCAGTTCTTC | CASSSPSGTSGRGAYNEQFF
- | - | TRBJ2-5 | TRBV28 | TGTGCCAGCAGGCAGGGTGGGGAGACCCAGTACTTC | CASRQGGETQYF
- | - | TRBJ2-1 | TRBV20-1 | TGCAGTCCGAACCAGAATGAGCAGTTCTTC | CSPNQNEQFF
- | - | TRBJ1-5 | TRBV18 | TGTGCCAGCTCACCACAACAGGCAGATAGCAATCAGCCCCAGCATTTT | CASSPQQADSNQPQHF
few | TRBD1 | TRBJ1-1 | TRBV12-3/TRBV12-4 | TGTGCCAGCAGCGACCGTGGACAGGGGAGCACTGAAGCTTTCTTT | CASSDRGQGSTEAFF
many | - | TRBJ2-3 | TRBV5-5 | TGTGCCTGCAGCAGGGGACCCACAGATACGCAGTATTTT | CACSRGPTDTQYF
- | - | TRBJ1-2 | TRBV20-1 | TGCAGTGCTAGAATGGACAGAGACAACTATGGCTACACCTTC | CSARMDRDNYGYTF
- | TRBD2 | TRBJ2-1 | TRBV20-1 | TGCAGTCGCCTAGGACTAGGGCAAGGTGAGCAGTTCTTC | CSRLGLGQGEQFF
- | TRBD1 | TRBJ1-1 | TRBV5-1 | TGCGCCAGCAGCTTGGGACAGGGGGGCCGCGGGGCTTTCTTT | CASSLGQGGRGAFF
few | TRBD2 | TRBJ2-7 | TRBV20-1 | TGCAGTGCTCGAGCGGGAGGGCCCTACGAGCAGTACTTC | CSARAGGPYEQYF
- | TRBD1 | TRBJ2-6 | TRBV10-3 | TGTGCCATAAAGGGACAGGGGAACTCTGGGGCCAACGTCCTGACTTTC | CAIKGQGNSGANVLTF
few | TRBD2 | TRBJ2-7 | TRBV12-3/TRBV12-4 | TGTGCCAGCAGTTTAGCGCTTAGCGGGAGCCGCGAGCAGTACTTC | CASSLALSGSREQYF